This T cell receptor (beta chain) comes out of a study of blood T cell repertoires in COVID-19. As for the study in general: The samples span acute and convalescent COVID-19 from the United States, Italy and Spain.

Cohort allocation depended upon clinical history that participants reported. Symptom resolution, clearance, or two negative PCRs marked donors in Cohort 3 as recovered. Clones were read by immunoSEQ multiplex PCR, and TCRdb kept only the in-frame ones, dropping some. The table lists approximately 130,000 clones, around 88% of them singletons. The length of the CDR3 is 15 residues. V was pared by 3 bases and J by 5 bases, with 6 bases of the junction left unmatched. CDR1 and CDR2 (germline): SGHNT, YENEEA. The chain recombines TRBV11-3 with TRBJ1-2; 10 positions match TRBD1. The specimen sequenced was PBMCs or T cells enriched from blood (not recorded which). This TCR was sampled from a woman aged 45-60 years who had recovered from COVID-19. The CDR3 DNA sequence: TGTGCCAGCAGCTTTACCGGGACAGGGGCATATGGCTACACCTTC. Residues: CASSFTGTGAYGYTF. Combining the CDR3 with reference TRBV11-3 and TRBJ1-2 gives the whole variable domain EAGVVQSPRYKIIEKKQPVAFWCNPISGHNTLYWYLQNLGQGPELLIRYENEEAVDDSQLPKDRFSAERLKGVDSTLKIQPAELGDSAVYLCASSFTGTGAYGYTFGSGTRLTVV.